The 11 T cell receptor beta chains given below trace back to one sample, sequenced in a study of cytotoxic CD8 clonotypes in ibrutinib-treated CLL. Assay: immunoSEQ multiplex PCR; the TCRdb copy retains only in-frame clones and omits some. The sample shows 100,000 or so clones, 55% to 75% of them seen only once. Sequencing used PBMCs, obtained after 24 months of ibrutinib treatment. These receptors originate from a human donor with chronic lymphocytic leukemia.

The chain links TRBV5-4 to TRBJ2-5; a possible D gene is TRBD2 (6 bases). Trimming cost V 4 bases and J 3 bases, with 13 bases left between them. CDR3 size: 14 residues. CDR1 is SGHNT, CDR2 YYREEE, per germline (reference sequence). CDR3 residues: CASSPSGAEETQYF. In nucleotides, the CDR3 is TGTGCCAGCAGCCCGTCGGGAGCGGAAGAGACCCAGTACTTC.

This clone was seen more than once but under ten times. CDR3 loop: CASSLGGASPLHF. In DNA form, the CDR3 reads TGCGCCAGCAGCTTAGGAGGGGCATCACCCCTCCACTTT. The chain joins TRBV5-1 to TRBJ1-6, with a possible D match to TRBD1 (5 bases). Trimming cost V 2 bases and J 10 bases, with 10 bases left between them. This CDR3 comprises 13 residues. From germline, CDR1 is SGHRS and CDR2 YFSETQ.

This clone was seen only a few times. The chain combines TRBV14 with TRBJ2-3; D call uncertain. CDR3 size: 11 residues. Germline V gives CDR1 SGHDN, CDR2 FVKESK. Trimming took 2 bases from V and 6 from J, leaving 3 bases between them. The CDR3 spells CASSQYDTQYF. In nucleotides, the CDR3 is TGTGCCAGCAGCCAATATGATACGCAGTATTTT.

This clone was observed a few times. The chain couples TRBV2 to TRBJ1-5, with 7 bases matching TRBD1. The germline CDR1 and CDR2 sequences are SNHLY and FYNNEI. The CDR3 length is 16 residues. The trim removed 3 bases at V and 6 bases at J, leaving 11 bases unmatched. The CDR3 DNA is TGTGCCAGCAGTGATAGGGGAAGGGGGCAGCGTCAGCCCCAGCATTTT. It codes for CASSDRGRGQRQPQHF.

This chain uses TRBV6-1 with TRBJ1-1; tentatively, D is TRBD1 (6 bases). The CDR3 spans 13 residues. CDR1 is MNHNS, CDR2 SASEGT, per germline. The V end lost 7 bases, the J end lost 4 bases, and 13 bases lay between the germline ends. CDR3 nucleotide sequence: TGTGCCAGCAAACTAGAGGGGGGCACTGAAGCTTTCTTT. Translation: CASKLEGGTEAFF.

This clone appeared once. This chain joins TRBV9 and TRBJ1-3; D not resolved. CDR1 and CDR2 (germline): SGDLS, YYNGEE. Trimming took 3 bases from V and 4 from J, leaving 17 bases between them. This CDR3 is built from 16 residues. The CDR3 here is CASSADDGGYGNTIYF. CDR3 nucleotide sequence: TGTGCCAGCAGCGCCGATGACGGTGGTTACGGAAACACCATATATTTT.

A word on this clone: An end of the junction differs from the germline gene, which may be a read error. This chain links TRBV5-1 with TRBJ2-2, with a weak D call TRBD1 (6 bases). CDR1 SGHRS and CDR2 YFSETQ come from the germline V gene. CDR3 length: 14 residues. CDR3 DNA sequence: TGCGCCAGCAGCTGGACAGTGAACAGCGGGGAGCTGTTTTTT. It is translated as CASSWTVNSGELFF.

This clone was seen more than once but under ten times. The genes are TRBV9 and TRBJ1-6; D perhaps matches TRBD1 (5 bases). V shed 3 bases and J shed 5 bases, with 12 bases lying between them. This CDR3 has 15 amino acids. Germline V lookup: CDR1 SGDLS, CDR2 YYNGEE. CDR3 in DNA: TGTGCCAGCAGCGCGTTCGTGACAGATAATTCACCCCTCCACTTT. Protein product: CASSAFVTDNSPLHF.

This clone was counted a few times. The chain joins TRBV25-1 to TRBJ2-7; 8 nucleotides agree with TRBD1. This CDR3 has 13 amino acids. Germline lookup yields CDR1 MGHDK and CDR2 SYGVNS. Germline trimming cut 7 bases from V and 6 bases from J; bases unmatched to any gene: 8. This chain's CDR3 is CASTKTGVTEQYF. As DNA, the CDR3 is TGTGCCAGCACAAAGACAGGGGTGACCGAGCAGTACTTC.

The chain is built from TRBV4-1 and TRBJ1-2, with D maybe TRBD1 (5 bases). V was trimmed by 6 bases and J by 4 bases, leaving 18 bases between them. Germline loops: CDR1 MGHRA, CDR2 YSYEKL. The CDR3 runs 15 residues. The CDR3 region is CASRPQVPSTYGYTF. The CDR3 coding sequence is TGCGCCAGCAGGCCACAGGTGCCCAGCACCTATGGCTACACCTTC.

The chain is built from TRBV30 and TRBJ1-5; 9 bases line up with TRBD1. The germline gives CDR1 GTSNPN, CDR2 SVGIG (reference sequence). This CDR3 region has 15 residues. Unmatched junction bases numbered 8, after V lost 5 bases and J lost 3 bases. In DNA, the CDR3 is TGTGCCTGGCGTACAGGGGGCTTCCTCAATCAGCCCCAGCATTTT. Translation: CAWRTGGFLNQPQHF.